This note documents a single TCR beta chain sequence. Assay: immunoSEQ multiplex PCR; the TCRdb copy retains only in-frame clones and omits some. The sample includes 95,000 to 150,000 clones, approximately 74% seen only once; the top ten take about 5.5%. These data originate in a study of blood T cell repertoires in COVID-19. Germline V lookup: CDR1 LNHDA, CDR2 SQIVND (reference sequence). The CDR3 runs 13 residues. Trimming left V 5 bases short and J 4 bases short, with 11 bases between. The origin of this receptor is an elderly man with COVID-19, enrolled during active disease. The sequenced material came from peripheral blood. The J gene is TRBJ1-2, the V gene TRBV19; the D gene is possibly TRBD1 (6 bases). The CDR3 loop is CASSQGNPYGYTF. The DNA for the CDR3 is TGTGCCAGTAGTCAGGGGAATCCCTATGGCTACACCTTC.